This T cell receptor beta chain emerged from a study of CD8 T cells in ankylosing spondylitis. Study-level findings and limits: A motif of eight highly homologous TCR beta variants was seen as apparently characteristic of ankylosing spondylitis blood. Past research had described some motif variants in reactive arthritis synovial fluid and blood. As reported, disease-linked clones showed significant enrichment in matched ankylosing spondylitis synovial fluid. Peripheral blood samples showed relatively rare disease-linked clones, and these clones were CD8+.

This clonotype appeared many times. The antigen is not known. For TCR beta, libraries came from quantitative 5'-RACE with molecular barcodes. MiXCR, run by TCRdb on the 5' RACE reads, gives a single entry per CDR3 protein. Among under 250,000 distinct CDR3 sequences, 6% to 8% were seen once, and the ten largest hold 11% to 15%. Sequencing was performed on blood, either unsorted or a sorted T cell fraction (not recorded which). The clonotype comes from a male donor with ankylosing spondylitis.

In DNA form, the CDR3 reads TGTGCCTGCGAGCGGGAGAACACCGGGGAGCTGTTTTTT. The encoded protein is CACERENTGELFF. The chain combines TRBV12-3 or TRBV12-4 with TRBJ2-2; 7 positions match TRBD2. J lost 1 base, V lost 11 bases, and 4 bases had no gene match. The CDR3 sequence is 13 residues long.